The text below deals with one T cell receptor beta chain. There is no known antigen for this receptor. Base qualities are not recorded, but no much larger clone differs from it by a single base. The method behind the library was multiplex PCR. Sequencing was carried out with an Illumina HiSeq 4000. TCR beta libraries were built with iRepertoire HTBI primers and Arm-PCR amplification of CDR3 regions. PCR products were gel purified before sequencing. As for the original processing: A total of roughly 58 TRBV and some 15 TRBJ segments were identified across samples and were used for gene usage analysis of CDR3 amino acid clonotypes. COPE and FqMerger were used to merge filtered high-quality paired reads into contigs. BLAST was used to align contigs to IMGT TRBV, TRBD and TRBJ reference genes, with CDR3 defined following IMGT. Highly expanded clones were defined as clonotypes with a frequency above 0.1%. Shannon entropy served as the measure of repertoire diversity, while the Gini coefficient captured V-J evenness. A clonotype found in more than one individual was treated as public. TCRdb took the public reads, trimmed them with fastp at Q25, ran MiXCR for clone calling and kept in-frame beta chains. A single entry per CDR3 protein holds the most common genes and DNA from its merged rows. None of the V and J calls come from the authors' own analysis; TCRdb made them. This sample is represented by about 620,000 distinct CDR3 sequences; less than 20% of them were singletons. The top ten clonotypes cover about 18% of the sample.

Read against the paper, the sample's time point label means: newly diagnosed GD, antithyroid drugs for less than 3 months. For both TCR sequencing and RNA sequencing, RNA was extracted from PBMCs in TRIzol. The diagnosis of Graves' disease followed American Thyroid Association guidelines. Recruitment of patients was carried out at an endocrinology department in Xi'an, China. Each patient gave approximately 10 milliliters of peripheral blood, collected in an EDTA anticoagulant tube. Ficoll Paque Plus density gradient separation was used to isolate PBMCs, and no further T cell sorting was performed. An Agilent 2100 Bioanalyzer and agarose gel were used to check RNA quality, while a NanoDrop 2000 measured RNA concentration. A distance of 5 bases separates the germline ends of V and J, which lose 1 base and 5 bases respectively. CDR1 is given as SEHNR and CDR2 as FQNEAQ, both from the germline V gene (reference sequence). The CDR3 numbers 13 residues from cysteine through phenylalanine. Just the 39-base CDR3 DNA is kept, in frame starting at base 1.

The record originates from a study of regulatory T cells in long-lasting Graves disease (dated by TCRdb to 2020 to 2023). Notes on the research overall: Antithyroid drugs had been taken for less than 3 months by newly diagnosed Graves' disease patients. A total of around 35 samples underwent TCR sequencing: approximately 13 from persistent and roughly 20 from newly diagnosed Graves' disease patients. The study was registered as a clinical trial and conducted in China. Peripheral blood TCR sequencing and RNA sequencing compared persistent Graves' disease patients with newly diagnosed Graves' disease patients. Study-wide conclusions, independent of this receptor: As a limitation, the authors acknowledged that the small sample size may reduce accuracy. More public clonotypes were shared among persistent patients (under 3,000) than among newly diagnosed patients (approximately 930). TRBV28, TRBJ1-2 and TRBJ2-5 were preferentially used in persistent disease, while TRBV20-1 and TRBJ2-1 were favored in newly diagnosed disease. Compared with newly diagnosed patients, persistent Graves' disease patients had lower TCR Shannon entropy and fewer highly expanded clones, which suggests clonal expansion. Sequencing and analysis were restricted to the TCR beta chain. Because the primary lesion, thyroid tissue, could not be accessed, the study looked at peripheral blood alone.

The same data also went into a second study, on T cells in Graves' hyperthyroidism and ophthalmopathy. As the second paper documents: Stable Graves' hyperthyroidism was defined as no progression to ophthalmopathy during 18 months of follow-up. Hyperthyroidism patients were aged 18 to 65 years and newly diagnosed, with disease duration of less than 2 months. The study excluded patients with uncontrolled infections, other autoimmune diseases, pregnancy or lactation. Clinical symptoms, serum thyroxine and TRAb, thyroid ultrasound, and orbital computed tomography formed the basis for the diagnoses. The TCR CDR3 was subjected to a first round of RT-PCR using the HTBI primer set and the Qiagen OneStep RT-PCR kit. Blood samples also contained most of the expanded thyroid clonotypes (frequency above 0.001), which suggests that blood repertoires may reflect thyroid immune responses. A 13 V-J signature model separated ophthalmopathy from stable hyperthyroidism, with 87.88% sensitivity and 81% to 83% specificity in cross-validation and 80%/75% in testing. During validation, the model predicted progression to ophthalmopathy a median of approximately six months ahead of onset, with 60% to 71% sensitivity and 72.22% specificity. To identify TCR V-J signatures that set the groups apart, the researchers used a discovery cohort of 100 patients, made up of some 41 with Graves' ophthalmopathy and approximately 57 with stable Graves' hyperthyroidism. An independent validation cohort of 18 to 20 hyperthyroidism patients and 17 patients who later progressed to ophthalmopathy tested prospective prediction of ophthalmopathy. The 100 discovery patients were divided at random into training and test sets in a 7:3 ratio. In addition, the study compared T-cell repertoires in thyroid tissue and in blood from about 6 Graves' hyperthyroidism patients. Following sampling, methimazole starting at 30 mg daily was given to hyperthyroidism patients, and high-dose intravenous methylprednisolone was given to ophthalmopathy patients. A second multiplex PCR round built the libraries, followed by size selection and purification. The libraries were sequenced on an Illumina HiSeq2000 using paired-end 100 bp reads. SOAPnuke was used to process the raw data, with reads discarded if the reads contained adapters or uncalled bases, had a mean Phred below 15, or lacked an exact constant-primer or identifier match. High-quality paired reads were merged using COPE v1.2.5, and each unique nucleotide sequence was defined as a clonotype. MiTCR v1.1 was used to align clonotypes to the IMGT TRBV, TRBD and TRBJ reference segments. The analysis was restricted to V-J combinations with a frequency above 0.0001, which together covered approximately 99% of the repertoires. The TCS score was defined as the ratio of F50 (clonal expansion) to E x V (chaos), calculated using BLOSUM62-based TCRdist between CDR3 peptides within each V-J. Welch's t-statistics and random forest reduced 500 to 650 V-J features to 10 to 15, which were used in a naive Bayes classifier (R e1071). No statistical method was used to fix the sample size in advance, and group allocation was not hidden from the investigators. The paper describes TCR Vbeta CDR3 sequencing of about 140 peripheral blood samples, made up of around 41 ophthalmopathy patients, around 78 hyperthyroidism patients and some 17 progressor patients.

This sequence was found in a woman younger than 45 with Graves disease. Donor details come from another sample of the same person, matched by shared clones. Rearrangement joined TRBV7-9 to TRBJ1-4; there is no confident call for the D gene. The input for sequencing was peripheral blood mononuclear cells (PBMCs), taken at new diagnosis, from a patient treated with antithyroid drugs. The DNA reads as follows: TGTGCCAGCAGCTTAGACCGGAATGAAAAACTGTTTTTT. Its product reads: CASSLDRNEKLFF. Reference TRBV7-9 and TRBJ1-4 genes cover what lies past the CDR3, so the full variable domain is DTGVSQNPRHKITKRGQNVTFRCDPISEHNRLYWYRQTLGQGPEFLTYFQNEAQLEKSRLLSDRFSAERPKGSFSTLEIQRTEQGDSAMYLCASSLDRNEKLFFGSGTQLSVL.